This TCR beta chain was captured in a study of cytomegalovirus exposure and HLA in healthy donors. Study conclusions and caveats: The listing of roughly 160 TCR beta chains classed them as cytomegalovirus-associated. In vitro assays verified that three CMV-associated chains recognized CMV antigens specifically.

The assay was immunoSEQ multiplex PCR, and TCRdb's table has in-frame clones only and misses some. The sample has 100,000 to 130,000 clones; around 95% are singletons. Comments on this clone: The antigen is not known.

V was clipped by 3 bases and J by 0 bases; unmatched bases: 2. The CDR3 length is 15 residues. Germline CDR1 SGHTA, CDR2 FQGNSA. The chain combines TRBV7-2 with TRBJ2-5; 9 positions match TRBD2. This receptor was taken from a woman aged 18 to 35 in good health and CMV-seronegative. Specimen: PBMCs. Here the CDR3 reads CASSFAGGYQETQYF. The CDR3 nucleotides are TGTGCCAGCAGCTTCGCGGGGGGGTACCAAGAGACCCAGTACTTC.